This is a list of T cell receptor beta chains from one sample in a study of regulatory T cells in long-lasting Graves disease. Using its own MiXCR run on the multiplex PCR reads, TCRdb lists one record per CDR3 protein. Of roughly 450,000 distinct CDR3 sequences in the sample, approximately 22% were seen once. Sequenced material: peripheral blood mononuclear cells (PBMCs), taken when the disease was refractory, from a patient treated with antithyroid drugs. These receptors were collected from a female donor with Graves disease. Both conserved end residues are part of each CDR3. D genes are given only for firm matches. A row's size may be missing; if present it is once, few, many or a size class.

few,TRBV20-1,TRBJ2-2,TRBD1,TGCAGTGCAGCCTCGACAGGGGTTGGCACCGGGGAGCTGTTTTTT,CSAASTGVGTGELFF
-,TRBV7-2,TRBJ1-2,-,TGTGCCAGTACCCCCGGGACCGCCGCCTGGAACTATGGCTACACCTTC,CASTPGTAAWNYGYTF
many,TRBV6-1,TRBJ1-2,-,TGTGCCAGCAGACCGTGGACTTCTCTCTATGGCTACACCTTC,CASRPWTSLYGYTF
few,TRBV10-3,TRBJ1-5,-,TGTGCCATCAGTGAGCTGTGGGATAGCAATCAGCCCCAGCATTTT,CAISELWDSNQPQHF
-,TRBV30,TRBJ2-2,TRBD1,TGTGCCTGGTGGACAGGCGGCACCGGGGAGCTGTTTTTT,CAWWTGGTGELFF
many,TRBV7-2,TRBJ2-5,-,TGTGCCAGCAGCCTCAGGGGAGAGACCCAGTACTTC,CASSLRGETQYF
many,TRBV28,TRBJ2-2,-,TGTGCCAGCAGTTTGCGACAGTGGAACCGCCCCGCGAACACCGGGGAGCTGTTTTTT,CASSLRQWNRPANTGELFF
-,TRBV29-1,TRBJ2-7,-,TGCAGCGTTGAGGGAGGGGGCTTAAAAATTGAGGGCTACGAGCAGTACTTC,CSVEGGGLKIEGYEQYF
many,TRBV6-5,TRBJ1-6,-,TGTGCCAGCAGTTACTCGAGAGGGAGGGATTCACCCCTCCACTTT,CASSYSRGRDSPLHF
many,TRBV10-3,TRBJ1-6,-,TGTGCCATCAGTGAGTTGCCCTCCCGAGGCGATTCACCCCTCCACTTT,CAISELPSRGDSPLHF
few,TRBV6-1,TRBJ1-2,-,TGTGCCAGCAATTTAGGTCTATCCCTCTATGGCTACACCTTC,CASNLGLSLYGYTF